This T cell receptor beta chain was sequenced during a study of radiotherapy plus CTLA-4 blockade in lung cancer. Study overall: Disease control was achieved by about 29% of patients, and objective responses by about 17%.

With respect to this clone: Its antigen is still unknown.

TCRdb's table, derived via immunoSEQ multiplex PCR, lists solely in-frame clones and lacks some. This sample has 55,000 to 80,000 clones, with 78% found just once. Those with chemo-refractory metastatic non-small-cell lung cancer were treated with focal radiation combined with CTLA-4 blockade using ipilimumab. The CDR3 is 15 amino acids. Germline CDR1 reads LNHDA; CDR2 reads SQIVND (reference sequence). V was shortened by 9 bases and J by 3 bases, with 18 bases between the two germline ends. Study outcomes and limitations: Early shifts in blood T cell clones, with interferon-beta, reportedly predicted response best. In blood, tumor-derived TCR clones expanded after radiotherapy plus ipilimumab.

The chain has TRBV19 and TRBJ2-1, with D tentatively TRBD1 (5 bases). The specimen comprised peripheral blood, sampled from a patient treated with radiotherapy plus ipilimumab. This clonotype was obtained from a human donor with non-small cell lung cancer who had a complete response to radiotherapy plus ipilimumab. The CDR3 is CASLGRLGFYNEQFF. The CDR3 DNA is TGTGCCAGCCTGGGGCGGCTCGGTTTCTACAATGAGCAGTTCTTC.